The rows below give T cell receptor beta chains drawn from one sample of a study of blood T cell repertoires in COVID-19. Assay: immunoSEQ multiplex PCR; the TCRdb copy retains only in-frame clones and omits some. The sample records around 240,000 clones, approximately 83% being singletons. The sample comprised peripheral blood. The receptors stem from a woman in her twenties or thirties who had recovered from COVID-19. The CDR3 runs from the conserved cysteine through the conserved F or W. Some rows mark clone size as missing; the rest say once, few, many or name a class of expanded clone.

abundance: once
v_gene: TRBV20-1
CDR3aa: CSASEGGPAEAFF

abundance: -
v_gene: TRBV30
CDR3aa: CAWSNPSGDGPYEQYF

abundance: -
v_gene: TRBV7-9
CDR3aa: CASSHWASGGNNEQFF

abundance: few
v_gene: TRBV6-5
CDR3aa: CASSSGNSPLHF

abundance: -
v_gene: TRBV7-9
CDR3aa: CASSLGASEQYF

abundance: -
v_gene: TRBV12-3/TRBV12-4
CDR3aa: CASSEQGPYGYTF

abundance: many
v_gene: TRBV19
CDR3aa: CASQMYSGGDTQYF

abundance: -
v_gene: TRBV15
CDR3aa: CATSRGRGEKLFF

abundance: -
v_gene: TRBV2
CDR3aa: CASSHLLTVNPYF

abundance: -
v_gene: TRBV3-1/TRBV3-2
CDR3aa: CASSHWLGGSTDTQYF

abundance: -
v_gene: TRBV14
CDR3aa: CASSQDDGPGYTF

abundance: -
v_gene: TRBV7-2
CDR3aa: CASSLPGVRTQYF

abundance: -
v_gene: TRBV7-3
CDR3aa: CASSPSPVEAGEQFF

abundance: -
v_gene: TRBV19
CDR3aa: CASSIASSGMETQYF

abundance: -
v_gene: TRBV24-1
CDR3aa: CATSDRAGGTGELFF

abundance: -
v_gene: TRBV5-1
CDR3aa: CASSLASRTGQGETQYF

abundance: -
v_gene: TRBV6-1
CDR3aa: CASSEATVLNYLRGQYF

abundance: -
v_gene: TRBV4-1
CDR3aa: CASSQEPGGAAYQETQYF

abundance: -
v_gene: TRBV12-5
CDR3aa: CASGLPNPTGRLSTGELFF

abundance: -
v_gene: TRBV6-4
CDR3aa: CASSHDAGTIYNEQFF

abundance: -
v_gene: TRBV7-9
CDR3aa: CASSYKITWDTSTDTQYF

abundance: once
v_gene: TRBV4-2
CDR3aa: CASSQQTGAFSGNTIYF

abundance: -
v_gene: TRBV4-3
CDR3aa: CASSQAITGTGDEKLFF

abundance: -
v_gene: TRBV7-7
CDR3aa: CASSEEVQGQYEQYF

abundance: many
v_gene: TRBV7-2
CDR3aa: CASSLIEGANEQFF

abundance: -
v_gene: TRBV6-1
CDR3aa: CASSELFTGANYGYTF

abundance: -
v_gene: TRBV11-2
CDR3aa: CASSLSRGEQYF

abundance: -
v_gene: TRBV19
CDR3aa: CASSINRDTQYF

abundance: -
v_gene: TRBV4-1
CDR3aa: CASSQEGERAGAGQPQHF

abundance: -
v_gene: TRBV23-1
CDR3aa: CASSQRQGHNEQFF

abundance: -
v_gene: TRBV2
CDR3aa: CASSWDIQSYEQYF

abundance: -
v_gene: TRBV5-4
CDR3aa: CASSIPGQGYNEQFF

abundance: -
v_gene: TRBV11-2
CDR3aa: CASSLYQLTDTQYF

abundance: -
v_gene: TRBV3-1/TRBV3-2
CDR3aa: CASSDVNSWHGYTF

abundance: -
v_gene: TRBV5-5
CDR3aa: CASSDPGGGRVSPLHF

abundance: once
v_gene: TRBV27
CDR3aa: CASSRGALYGGYGYTF

abundance: -
v_gene: TRBV11-2
CDR3aa: CASSLGPQGLGTDTQYF

abundance: -
v_gene: TRBV5-6
CDR3aa: CASSLINEQFF

abundance: -
v_gene: TRBV5-5
CDR3aa: CASSPLLVTLQETQYF

abundance: -
v_gene: TRBV6-4
CDR3aa: CASSPGTGGNQPQHF

abundance: -
v_gene: TRBV19
CDR3aa: CASSIGPGRETEAFF

abundance: -
v_gene: TRBV12-3/TRBV12-4
CDR3aa: CASSLGPITEAFF

abundance: -
v_gene: TRBV7-3
CDR3aa: CASSYRGGEKLFF

abundance: -
v_gene: TRBV10-3
CDR3aa: CAIRTSGAWGEQYF

abundance: -
v_gene: TRBV2
CDR3aa: CASSASSGGSISGANVLTF

abundance: -
v_gene: TRBV30
CDR3aa: CAWSRGANQPQHF

abundance: once
v_gene: TRBV5-1
CDR3aa: CASSSLLSGQGSEQYF

abundance: -
v_gene: TRBV12-3/TRBV12-4
CDR3aa: CASHGGPNTEAFF

abundance: -
v_gene: TRBV7-5
CDR3aa: CARSLGREGGSNEKLFF

abundance: -
v_gene: TRBV5-8
CDR3aa: CASSPNPAGEGTQYF